Each of the 31 T cell receptor beta chains below was sequenced from the same sample in a study of cytomegalovirus exposure and HLA in healthy donors. The study ran its PCR with 60 Vbeta and 13 Jbeta primers. Clones were sequenced by immunoSEQ multiplex PCR, and TCRdb holds only the in-frame ones, with some missing. The top ten hold 1.3% to 1.5% of the sample, which has 150,000 to 200,000 clones, around 68% seen once. Sequences were obtained from PBMCs. The receptors were sampled from a man aged 50-60 years in good health and CMV-seronegative.

This chain connects TRBV5-1 to TRBJ1-4; TRBD1 is a possible D gene (6 bases). This CDR3 spans 15 amino acids. Trimming left V 5 bases short and J 2 bases short, with 13 bases between. The V gene's germline CDR1 is SGHRS and CDR2 YFSETQ. The CDR3 is CASRAGTLTNEKLFF. The CDR3 DNA sequence: TGCGCCAGCAGGGCTGGGACACTTACTAATGAAAAACTGTTTTTT.

This chain joins TRBV18 and TRBJ2-5; D unclear. Per the germline V gene, CDR1 is KGHSH and CDR2 is LQKENI. This CDR3 spans 12 amino acids. Trimming removed 0 bases from V and 4 bases from J, with 3 bases in between. Here the CDR3 reads CASSPPRETQYF. The CDR3 DNA reads as TGTGCCAGCTCACCACCGCGAGAGACCCAGTACTTC.

The V gene is TRBV6-5, the J gene TRBJ2-1; tentative D call: TRBD2 (5 bases). The CDR3 runs to 15 residues. Germline values: CDR1 MNHEY, CDR2 SVGAGI. V lost 0 bases to trimming and J lost 4 bases, with 10 bases between them. This CDR3 reads CASSYSDGEYNEQFF. The CDR3, as DNA: TGTGCCAGCAGTTACTCAGACGGGGAATACAATGAGCAGTTCTTC.

This clone was picked up one time. The chain joins TRBV6-5 to TRBJ1-4; possible D gene TRBD1, 6 bases. V was pared by 6 bases and J by 8 bases, with 19 bases between. CDR3 length equals 15 residues. Germline CDR1 and CDR2: MNHEY and SVGAGI. CDR3 coding DNA: TGTGCCAGCAGACCCAGACAGGTGTCATGGGAAAAACTGTTTTTT. Amino acids: CASRPRQVSWEKLFF.

This clone showed up just a few times. The chain recombines TRBV5-4 with TRBJ1-1; possible D gene TRBD1, 5 bases. The CDR3 length is 14 residues. The V gene lost 10 bases and the J gene lost 6 bases, with 22 bases spanning the gap. The germline gives CDR1 SGHNT, CDR2 YYREEE (reference sequence). The CDR3 DNA reads TGTGCCGCCCGGGAGGGGAATATTATCGCTGAAGCTTTCTTT. Translated, it gives CAAREGNIIAEAFF.

In its sample, this clone was seen a few times. The chain employs TRBV6-6 and TRBJ1-1, with D maybe TRBD1 (6 bases). The CDR3 covers 13 residues. Germline values: CDR1 MNHNY, CDR2 SVGAGI (reference sequence). Trimming removed 6 bases from V and 3 bases from J, with 11 bases in between. Here the CDR3 DNA reads TGTGCCAGCAGCCATTACAGGGACACTGAAGCTTTCTTT. It translates to CASSHYRDTEAFF.

This rearrangement joins TRBV6-5 to TRBJ1-1; D is perhaps TRBD1 (5 bases). This CDR3 has 13 residues. Trimming stripped 7 bases from V and 1 base from J, with 10 bases between. CDR1 and CDR2 (germline): MNHEY, SVGAGI. In nucleotides, the CDR3 is TGTGCCAGCACCCTTCAGGGGAACACTGAAGCTTTCTTT. Translation: CASTLQGNTEAFF.

The genes are TRBV2 and TRBJ1-1, with D possibly matching TRBD1 (6 bases). This CDR3 has 16 amino acids. Germline V lookup: CDR1 SNHLY, CDR2 FYNNEI. Trimming took 1 base from V and 13 from J, leaving 25 bases between them. CDR3 coding DNA: TGTGCCAGCAGTGAAGAACAGGGAGTAATACTACCTGAGGGTTTCTTT. Translated, it gives CASSEEQGVILPEGFF.

As concerns this clone: A junction end diverges from the germline sequence, so it may reflect a read error. The rearrangement uses TRBV5-1 and TRBJ1-1; tentative D call: TRBD1 (6 bases). Germline V gives CDR1 SGHRS, CDR2 YFSETQ. This CDR3 region has 12 residues. The CDR3 region has the DNA TGCGCCAGCGGCTTTAACAGGGCTGAAGCTTTCTTT. It specifies CASGFNRAEAFF.

The table lists this clone with a few counts. The chain links TRBV19 to TRBJ2-7, with TRBD1 matching 8 bases. J was trimmed by 0 bases and V by 5 bases; bases with no gene match: 9. Germline-derived CDR1 and CDR2 are LNHDA and SQIVND (reference sequence). This CDR3 region has 16 residues. The CDR3 nucleotides read TGTGCCAGTAGTCCACGACAGGGGACGAGCTCCTACGAGCAGTACTTC. Translated, it gives CASSPRQGTSSYEQYF.

The chain employs TRBV6-4 and TRBJ2-3, with 10 positions matching TRBD2. Germline V CDR1 and CDR2: MRHNA, SNTAGT. The J segment lost 0 bases and the V segment lost 0 bases, leaving 9 bases of the junction unmatched. This CDR3 spans 19 amino acids. DNA for the CDR3: TGTGCCAGCAGTGACTCAGGGCTAGCGGGGGCCTCTAGCACAGATACGCAGTATTTT. This gives the protein CASSDSGLAGASSTDTQYF.

In its sample, this clone was seen a few times. V gene TRBV19 combines with J gene TRBJ2-3, with D possibly TRBD1 on 7 matching bases. CDR1 is LNHDA, CDR2 SQIVND, per germline (reference sequence). This CDR3 is built from 13 residues. V lost 4 bases, J lost 5 bases, and 10 bases lay in between. The CDR3, as DNA: TGTGCCAGTAGTACAGGGGGGATAGATACGCAGTATTTT. Protein: CASSTGGIDTQYF.

The chain carries TRBV6-1 and TRBJ1-2; the D gene is possibly TRBD1 (5 bases). The germline gives CDR1 MNHNS, CDR2 SASEGT. V was trimmed by 6 bases and J by 0 bases, leaving 14 bases between them. The length of the CDR3 is 15 residues. DNA of the CDR3: TGTGCCAGCAGGGCTGGGGCCGACGCTAACTATGGCTACACCTTC. Translated, it gives CASRAGADANYGYTF.

The chain combines TRBV6-1 with TRBJ2-7; D may be TRBD1 (5 bases). The length of the CDR3 is 14 residues. Germline loops: CDR1 MNHNS, CDR2 SASEGT. Trimming pared 0 bases from V and 6 bases from J, leaving 12 bases between. CDR3 amino acids: CASSEAPGSGEQYF. In DNA form, the CDR3 reads TGTGCCAGCAGTGAAGCACCAGGGTCGGGCGAGCAGTACTTC.

DNA for the CDR3: TGCAGCGTTGTTACACCGCCAGGCCACGAGCAGTACTTC. It yields the protein CSVVTPPGHEQYF. This chain connects TRBV29-1 to TRBJ2-7; D uncertain. V was shortened by 4 bases and J by 5 bases, with 15 bases between the two germline ends. Germline lookup yields CDR1 SQVTM and CDR2 ANQGSEA. This CDR3 is 13 amino acids long.

This clone has more than one count but fewer than ten. This rearrangement joins TRBV27 to TRBJ1-2, with 8 bases matching TRBD1. Trimming removed 5 bases from V and 9 bases from J; junction bases left unmatched: 5. This CDR3 is 12 amino acids long. CDR1 and CDR2 from the germline V gene are MNHEY and SMNVEV (reference sequence). The CDR3 nucleotides read TGTGCCAGCAGTCCTGACAGGGGTCGCTACACCTTC. It yields the protein CASSPDRGRYTF.

This clone was counted only a few times. The V call is TRBV5-6, the J call TRBJ1-1; D unclear. Germline-derived CDR1 and CDR2 are SGHDT and YYEEEE. V lost 4 bases, J lost 1 base, and 14 bases lay in between. The CDR3 sequence is 15 residues long. The CDR3 region has the DNA TGTGCCAGCAGCCCCCGCGGTAGAGGGAACACTGAAGCTTTCTTT. It encodes CASSPRGRGNTEAFF.

The chain links TRBV7-2 to TRBJ1-5; D is perhaps TRBD1 (5 bases). Germline CDR1 and CDR2: SGHTA and FQGNSA. The CDR3 runs 15 residues. V gave up 1 base and J gave up 5 bases, with 12 bases separating them. The DNA for the CDR3 is TGTGCCAGCAGCTTAGACGGGGGTTTGCATCAGCCCCAGCATTTT. It translates to CASSLDGGLHQPQHF.

V gene TRBV2 combines with J gene TRBJ1-1, with a possible D match to TRBD1 (5 bases). CDR1 is SNHLY and CDR2 is FYNNEI in the germline V gene. This CDR3 is built from 13 residues. Trimming removed 5 bases from V and 4 bases from J, with 11 bases in between. The CDR3 spells CASSPRVGTEAFF. The DNA for the CDR3 is TGTGCCAGCAGTCCCAGGGTAGGCACTGAAGCTTTCTTT. The full variable domain, its missing parts supplied by reference TRBV2 and TRBJ1-1, is EPEVTQTPSHQVTQMGQEVILRCVPISNHLYFYWYRQILGQKVEFLVSFYNNEISEKSEIFDDQFSVERPDGSNFTLKIRSTKLEDSAMYFCASSPRVGTEAFFGQGTRLTVV.

The CDR3 loop reads CASSLDGEDTQYF. Written as DNA, the CDR3 is TGTGCCAGCAGCTTAGACGGGGAGGATACGCAGTATTTT. V is TRBV7-8 and J is TRBJ2-3, with D possibly being TRBD2 (5 bases). Germline lookup yields CDR1 SGHVS and CDR2 FQNEAQ. The length of the CDR3 is 13 residues. The V end lost 1 base, the J end lost 6 bases, and 8 bases lay between the germline ends.

This chain uses TRBV4-1 with TRBJ1-1; D is undetermined. The CDR3 is 13 amino acids. V was pared by 1 base and J by 1 base, with 4 bases between. Germline V gives CDR1 MGHRA, CDR2 YSYEKL. The CDR3 DNA is TGCGCCAGCAGCCAAGGACAGAACACTGAAGCTTTCTTT. Its translation: CASSQGQNTEAFF.

The chain has TRBV5-1 and TRBJ2-1; D gene uncertain. The CDR3 is made up of 15 amino acids. Germline CDR1 and CDR2: SGHRS and YFSETQ. V was pared by 0 bases and J by 7 bases, with 14 bases between. DNA for the CDR3: TGCGCCAGCAGCTTGGGACTTTCCGAGCAAAATGAGCAGTTCTTC. This encodes CASSLGLSEQNEQFF.

The chain links TRBV6-6 to TRBJ1-5; 7 nucleotides match TRBD1. Looked up from germline, CDR1 is MNHNY and CDR2 is SVGAGI (reference sequence). The ends lost 10 bases at V and 6 bases at J; junction bases unmatched: 12. The CDR3 totals 14 residues. In DNA, the CDR3 is TGTGCCATCCGGTATCAGGGGGGAAGTCAGCCCCAGCATTTT. Amino acid sequence: CAIRYQGGSQPQHF.

This chain uses TRBV19 with TRBJ2-2; D is perhaps TRBD1 (5 bases). V was cut by 3 bases and J by 0 bases, with 11 bases left in between. In germline, CDR1 is LNHDA, CDR2 SQIVND (reference sequence). The CDR3 contains 16 residues. Here the CDR3 DNA reads TGTGCCAGTAGTATTATTAGGGGCGCGAACACCGGGGAGCTGTTTTTT. This sequence encodes CASSIIRGANTGELFF.

This chain links TRBV28 with TRBJ1-6; D is undetermined. Per the germline V gene, CDR1 is MDHEN and CDR2 is SYDVKM. Trimming stripped 11 bases from V and 4 bases from J, with 15 bases between. The CDR3 runs 14 residues. CDR3 bases: TGTGCCTGTCACAGTCCCCCTTATAATTCACCCCTCCACTTT. Its protein is CACHSPPYNSPLHF.

This clone occurred a few times. The chain is built from TRBV19 and TRBJ1-1, with D maybe TRBD1 (6 bases). Germline V gene lookup returns CDR1 LNHDA and CDR2 SQIVND (reference sequence). V was shortened by 4 bases and J by 4 bases, with 10 bases between the two germline ends. The CDR3 loop spans 13 amino acids. CDR3 sequence: CASSTRQVTEAFF. The CDR3 region has the DNA TGTGCCAGTAGTACCCGACAGGTCACTGAAGCTTTCTTT.

This clone was seen a few times. This chain connects TRBV10-1 to TRBJ2-5; 9 bases map to TRBD2. This CDR3 is built from 15 residues. Losses at the gene ends were 4 bases for V and 5 bases for J; bases not matched to a gene: 8. CDR1 is WNHNN and CDR2 is SYGVQD in the germline V gene (reference sequence). The CDR3 loop is CASSGGSGGRETQYF. The CDR3 nucleotides are TGCGCCAGCAGTGGGGGTAGCGGGGGTCGTGAGACCCAGTACTTC.

The CDR3 DNA sequence: TGCGCCAGCAGCTTGGAGGGGGTTGCTCTGACATACTACTCCTACGAGCAGTACTTC. Its translation: CASSLEGVALTYYSYEQYF. The chain recombines TRBV5-1 with TRBJ2-7, with D perhaps matching TRBD1 (6 bases). The length of the CDR3 is 19 residues. Germline values: CDR1 SGHRS, CDR2 YFSETQ. V lost 0 bases and J 0 bases, leaving 22 bases between the germline ends.

This clone was counted between two and nine times. Other DNA sequences in this specimen translate into the identical CDR3. The chain uses TRBV6-6 and TRBJ1-1; no clear D. Germline values: CDR1 MNHNY, CDR2 SVGAGI (reference sequence). With 2 bases removed from V and 1 base from J, the gap between germline ends came to 5 bases. This CDR3 is built from 13 residues. DNA of the CDR3: TGTGCCAGCAGTTACGCGGGGAACACTGAAGCTTTCTTT. Translated: CASSYAGNTEAFF.

The V gene is TRBV4-1, the J gene TRBJ1-1; maybe TRBD1 (5 bases). The CDR3 is 15 residues long. From germline, CDR1 is MGHRA and CDR2 YSYEKL. Trimming removed 2 bases at V and 4 bases at J, with 14 bases between. DNA of the CDR3: TGCGCCAGCAGCCAACGGGGGGTCGGGGGCACTGAAGCTTTCTTT. Protein: CASSQRGVGGTEAFF.

The chain uses TRBV2 and TRBJ1-6; tentative D call: TRBD1 (6 bases). The CDR3 loop spans 13 amino acids. Germline CDR1 and CDR2: SNHLY and FYNNEI. V lost 6 bases to trimming and J lost 7 bases, with 10 bases between them. The CDR3, as DNA: TGTGCCAGCAGACTTACAGGGAATTCACCCCTCCACTTT. It encodes CASRLTGNSPLHF.